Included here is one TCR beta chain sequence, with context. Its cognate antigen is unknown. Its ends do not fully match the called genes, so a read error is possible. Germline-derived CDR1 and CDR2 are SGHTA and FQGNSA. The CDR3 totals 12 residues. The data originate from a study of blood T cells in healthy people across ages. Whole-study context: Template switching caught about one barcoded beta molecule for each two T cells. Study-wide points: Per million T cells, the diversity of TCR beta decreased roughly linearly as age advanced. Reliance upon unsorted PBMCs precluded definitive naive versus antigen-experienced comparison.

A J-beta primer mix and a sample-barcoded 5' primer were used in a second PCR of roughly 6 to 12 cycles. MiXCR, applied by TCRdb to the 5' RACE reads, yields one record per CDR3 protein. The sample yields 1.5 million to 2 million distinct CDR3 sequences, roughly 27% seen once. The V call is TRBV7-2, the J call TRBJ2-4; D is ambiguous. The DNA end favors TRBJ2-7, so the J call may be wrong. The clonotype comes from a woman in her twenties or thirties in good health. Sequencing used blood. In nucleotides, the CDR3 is TGTGCCAGCAGCTTAAGCTCCCACGAGCAGTACTTC. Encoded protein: CASSLSSHEQYF.